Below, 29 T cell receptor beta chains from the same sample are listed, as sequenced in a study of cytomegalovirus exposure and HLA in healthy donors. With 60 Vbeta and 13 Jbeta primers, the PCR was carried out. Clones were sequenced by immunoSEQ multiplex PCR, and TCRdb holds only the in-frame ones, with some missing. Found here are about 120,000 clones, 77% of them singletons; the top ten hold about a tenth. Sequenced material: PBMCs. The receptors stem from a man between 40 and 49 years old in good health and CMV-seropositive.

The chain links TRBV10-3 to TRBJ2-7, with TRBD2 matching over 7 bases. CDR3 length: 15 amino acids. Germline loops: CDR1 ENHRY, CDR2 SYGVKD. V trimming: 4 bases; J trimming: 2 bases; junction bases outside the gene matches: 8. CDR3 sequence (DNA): TGTGCCATCAGTGTCGGGCTAGCGGAGGCCTACGAGCAGTACTTC. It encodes CAISVGLAEAYEQYF.

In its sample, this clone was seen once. CDR3 protein: CASSPDRGHPRGQETQYF. CDR3 nucleotide sequence: TGTGCCAGCAGCCCGGACAGGGGTCACCCGAGGGGCCAAGAGACCCAGTACTTC. The chain combines TRBV7-3 with TRBJ2-5, with TRBD1 matching 9 bases. Germline-derived CDR1 and CDR2 are SGHTA and FQGTGA. J lost 1 base, V lost 5 bases, and 14 bases had no gene match. CDR3 size: 18 residues.

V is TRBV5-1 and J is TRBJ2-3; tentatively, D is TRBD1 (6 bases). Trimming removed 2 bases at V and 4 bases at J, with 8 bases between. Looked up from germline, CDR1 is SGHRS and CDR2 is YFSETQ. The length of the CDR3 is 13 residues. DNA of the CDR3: TGCGCCAGCAGCTTTCAGGGGTCAGATACGCAGTATTTT. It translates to CASSFQGSDTQYF.

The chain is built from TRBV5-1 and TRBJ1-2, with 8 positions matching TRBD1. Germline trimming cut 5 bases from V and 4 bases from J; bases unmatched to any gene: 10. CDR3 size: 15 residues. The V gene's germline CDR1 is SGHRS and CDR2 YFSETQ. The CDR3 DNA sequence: TGCGCCAGCAGTCGTATGACAGGGGACTCCTATGGCTACACCTTC. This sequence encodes CASSRMTGDSYGYTF.

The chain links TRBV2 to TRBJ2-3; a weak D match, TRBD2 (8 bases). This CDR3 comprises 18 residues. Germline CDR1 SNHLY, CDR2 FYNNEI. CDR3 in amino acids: CAQRGRGVYSRAEDTQYF. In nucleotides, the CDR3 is TGTGCTCAAAGGGGGCGGGGGGTTTATTCTCGAGCCGAAGATACGCAGTATTTT.

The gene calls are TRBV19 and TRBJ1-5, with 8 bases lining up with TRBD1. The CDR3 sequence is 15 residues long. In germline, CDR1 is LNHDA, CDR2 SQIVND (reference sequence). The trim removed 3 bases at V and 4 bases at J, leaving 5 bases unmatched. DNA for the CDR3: TGTGCCAGTAGTATCTGGGGACAGGAAAATCAGCCCCAGCATTTT. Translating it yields CASSIWGQENQPQHF.

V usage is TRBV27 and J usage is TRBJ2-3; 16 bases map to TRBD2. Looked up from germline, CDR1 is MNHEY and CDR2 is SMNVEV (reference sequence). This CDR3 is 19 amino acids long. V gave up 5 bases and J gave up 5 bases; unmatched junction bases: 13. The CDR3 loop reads CASSSEPGLAGGRIDTQYF. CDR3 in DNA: TGTGCCAGCAGTAGCGAGCCGGGACTAGCGGGGGGGCGGATAGATACGCAGTATTTT.

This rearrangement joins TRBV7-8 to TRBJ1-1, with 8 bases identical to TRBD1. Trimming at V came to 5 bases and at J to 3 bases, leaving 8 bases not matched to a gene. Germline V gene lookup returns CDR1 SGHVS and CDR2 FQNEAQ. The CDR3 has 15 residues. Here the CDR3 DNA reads TGTGCCAGCAGCGCGACAGGGGCCGGTTACACTGAAGCTTTCTTT. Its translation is CASSATGAGYTEAFF.

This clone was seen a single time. Written as DNA, the CDR3 is TGCGCCAGCAGCTTGACAGGGACAGTCACTGAAGCTTTCTTT. Translating gives CASSLTGTVTEAFF. This chain connects TRBV5-1 to TRBJ1-1; 7 bases are a match to TRBD1. Unmatched junction bases numbered 4, after V lost 1 base and J lost 4 bases. The CDR3 length is 14 residues. Germline V gene sequence: CDR1 SGHRS, CDR2 YFSETQ. The full variable domain, its missing parts supplied by reference TRBV5-1 and TRBJ1-1, is KAGVTQTPRYLIKTRGQQVTLSCSPISGHRSVSWYQQTPGQGLQFLFEYFSETQRNKGNFPGRFSGRQFSNSRSEMNVSTLELGDSALYLCASSLTGTVTEAFFGQGTRLTVV.

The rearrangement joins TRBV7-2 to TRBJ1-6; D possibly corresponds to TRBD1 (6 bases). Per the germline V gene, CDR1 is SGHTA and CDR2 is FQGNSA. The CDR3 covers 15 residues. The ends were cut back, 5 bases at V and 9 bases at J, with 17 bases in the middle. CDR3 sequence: CASSPTQGFGSPLHF. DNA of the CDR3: TGTGCCAGCAGCCCTACACAGGGTTTTGGTTCACCCCTCCACTTT.

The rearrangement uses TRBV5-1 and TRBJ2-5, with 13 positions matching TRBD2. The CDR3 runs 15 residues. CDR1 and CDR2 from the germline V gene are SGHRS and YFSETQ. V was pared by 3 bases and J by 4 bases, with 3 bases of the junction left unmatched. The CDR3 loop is CASSWGLAGSETQYF. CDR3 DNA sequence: TGCGCCAGCAGCTGGGGACTAGCGGGGTCAGAGACCCAGTACTTC.

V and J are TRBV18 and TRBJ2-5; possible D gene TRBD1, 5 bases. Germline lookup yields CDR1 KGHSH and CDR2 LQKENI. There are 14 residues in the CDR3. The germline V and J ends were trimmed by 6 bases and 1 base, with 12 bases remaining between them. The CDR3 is CASSLGHLQETQYF. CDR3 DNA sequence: TGTGCCAGCTCCCTAGGACATCTCCAAGAGACCCAGTACTTC.

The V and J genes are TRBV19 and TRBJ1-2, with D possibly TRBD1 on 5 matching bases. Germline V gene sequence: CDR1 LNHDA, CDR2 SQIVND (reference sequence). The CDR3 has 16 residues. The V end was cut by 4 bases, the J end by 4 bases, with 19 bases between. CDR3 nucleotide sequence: TGTGCCAGTAGTACCCTCGGGGGAGGGCCCAGCTATGGCTACACCTTC. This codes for CASSTLGGGPSYGYTF.

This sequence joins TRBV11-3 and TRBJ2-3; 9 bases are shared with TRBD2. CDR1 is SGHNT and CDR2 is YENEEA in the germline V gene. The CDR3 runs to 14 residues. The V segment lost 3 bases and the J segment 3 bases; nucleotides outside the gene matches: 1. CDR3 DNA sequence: TGTGCCAGCAGCTTTAGCGGGGGAACAGATACGCAGTATTTT. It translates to CASSFSGGTDTQYF.

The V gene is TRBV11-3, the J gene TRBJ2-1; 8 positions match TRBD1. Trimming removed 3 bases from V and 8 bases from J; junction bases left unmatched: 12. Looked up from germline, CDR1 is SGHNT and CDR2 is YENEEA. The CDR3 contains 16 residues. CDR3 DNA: TGTGCCAGCAGCTTCGCTGGACAGGGTAGGGGCGATGAGCAGTTCTTC. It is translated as CASSFAGQGRGDEQFF.

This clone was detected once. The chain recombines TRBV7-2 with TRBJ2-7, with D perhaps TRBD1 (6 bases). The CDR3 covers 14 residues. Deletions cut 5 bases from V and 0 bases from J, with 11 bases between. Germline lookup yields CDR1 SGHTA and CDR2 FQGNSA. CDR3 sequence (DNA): TGTGCCAGCAGCCTCCGGGACACCTCCTACGAGCAGTACTTC. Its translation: CASSLRDTSYEQYF.

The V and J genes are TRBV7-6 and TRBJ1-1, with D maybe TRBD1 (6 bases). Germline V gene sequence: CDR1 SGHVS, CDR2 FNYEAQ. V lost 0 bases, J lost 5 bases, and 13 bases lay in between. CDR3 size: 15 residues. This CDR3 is CASSLASTGWTEAFF. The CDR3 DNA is TGTGCCAGCAGCTTAGCTTCGACAGGTTGGACTGAAGCTTTCTTT.

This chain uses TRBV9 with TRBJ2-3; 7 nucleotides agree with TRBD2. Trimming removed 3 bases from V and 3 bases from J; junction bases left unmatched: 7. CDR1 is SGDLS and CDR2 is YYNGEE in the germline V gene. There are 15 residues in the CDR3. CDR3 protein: CASSARLANTDTQYF. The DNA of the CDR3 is TGTGCCAGCAGCGCCAGACTAGCAAATACAGATACGCAGTATTTT.

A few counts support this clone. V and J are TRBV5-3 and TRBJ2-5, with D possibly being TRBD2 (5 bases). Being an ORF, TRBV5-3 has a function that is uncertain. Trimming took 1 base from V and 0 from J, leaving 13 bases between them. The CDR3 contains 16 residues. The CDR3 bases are TGTGCCAGAAGCTTGAGTAGCGAGTCGTACCAAGAGACCCAGTACTTC. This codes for CARSLSSESYQETQYF.

CDR3 sequence: CASSLGSAGAPRGTDTQYF. In DNA form, the CDR3 reads TGTGCCAGCAGCTTAGGAAGTGCGGGGGCCCCCCGGGGCACAGATACGCAGTATTTT. V gene TRBV7-9 combines with J gene TRBJ2-3, with D possibly being TRBD2 (7 bases). Germline V gene data show CDR1 as SEHNR and CDR2 as FQNEAQ (reference sequence). Trimming pared 1 base from V and 1 base from J, leaving 21 bases between. This CDR3 has 19 amino acids.

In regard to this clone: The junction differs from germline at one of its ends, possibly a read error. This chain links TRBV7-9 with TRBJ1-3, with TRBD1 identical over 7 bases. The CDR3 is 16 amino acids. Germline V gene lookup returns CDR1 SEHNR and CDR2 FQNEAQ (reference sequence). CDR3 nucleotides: TGTTCCAGCAGCTTAAAAACAGGGGATTCTGGAAACACCATATATTTT. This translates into CSSSLKTGDSGNTIYF.

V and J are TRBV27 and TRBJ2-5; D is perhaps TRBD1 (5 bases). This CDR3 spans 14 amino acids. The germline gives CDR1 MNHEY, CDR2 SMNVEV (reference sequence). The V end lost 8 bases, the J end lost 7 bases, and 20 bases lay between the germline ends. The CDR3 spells CASRPSVHQGTQYF. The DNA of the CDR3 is TGTGCCAGCCGCCCCTCCGTCCATCAGGGGACCCAGTACTTC.

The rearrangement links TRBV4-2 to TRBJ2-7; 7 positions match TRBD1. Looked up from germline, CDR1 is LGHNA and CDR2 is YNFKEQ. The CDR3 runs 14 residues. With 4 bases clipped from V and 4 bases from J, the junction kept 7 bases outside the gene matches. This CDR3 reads CASSPGTADYEQYF. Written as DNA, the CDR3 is TGTGCCAGCAGCCCAGGGACAGCAGATTACGAGCAGTACTTC.

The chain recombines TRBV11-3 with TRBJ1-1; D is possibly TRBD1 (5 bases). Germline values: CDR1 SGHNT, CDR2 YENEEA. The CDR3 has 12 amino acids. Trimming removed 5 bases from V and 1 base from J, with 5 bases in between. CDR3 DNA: TGTGCCAGCAGCGGGGCGAACACTGAAGCTTTCTTT. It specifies CASSGANTEAFF.

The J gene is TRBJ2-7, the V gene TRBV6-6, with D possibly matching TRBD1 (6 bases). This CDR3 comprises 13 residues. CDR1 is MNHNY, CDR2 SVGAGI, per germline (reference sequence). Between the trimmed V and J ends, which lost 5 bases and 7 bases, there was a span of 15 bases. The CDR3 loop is CASSSMGAGEQYF. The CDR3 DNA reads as TGTGCCAGCAGTAGCATGGGGGCTGGAGAGCAGTACTTC.

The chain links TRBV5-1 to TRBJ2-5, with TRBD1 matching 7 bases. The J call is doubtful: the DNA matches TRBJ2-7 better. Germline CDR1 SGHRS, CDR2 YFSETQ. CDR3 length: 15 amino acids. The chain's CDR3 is CASSLVAGGTYEQYF. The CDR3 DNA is TGCGCCAGCAGCCTAGTGGCAGGGGGAACCTACGAGCAGTACTTC.

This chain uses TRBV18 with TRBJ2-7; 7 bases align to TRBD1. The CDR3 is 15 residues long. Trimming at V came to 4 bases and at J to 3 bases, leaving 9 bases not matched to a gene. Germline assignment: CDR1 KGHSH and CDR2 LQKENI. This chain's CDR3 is CASSLVQGKDYEQYF. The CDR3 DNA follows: TGTGCCAGCTCACTCGTACAGGGGAAGGACTACGAGCAGTACTTC. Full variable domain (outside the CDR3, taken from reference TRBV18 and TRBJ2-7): NAGVMQNPRHLVRRRGQEARLRCSPMKGHSHVYWYRQLPEEGLKFMVYLQKENIIDESGMPKERFSAEFPKEGPSILRIQQVVRGDSAAYFCASSLVQGKDYEQYFGPGTRLTVT.

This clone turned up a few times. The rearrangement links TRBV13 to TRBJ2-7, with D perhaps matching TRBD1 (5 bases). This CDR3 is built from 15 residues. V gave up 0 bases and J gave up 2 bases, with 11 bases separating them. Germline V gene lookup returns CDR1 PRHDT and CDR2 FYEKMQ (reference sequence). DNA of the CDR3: TGTGCCAGCAGCTTAGGAGGGGCAAGGCCCTACGAGCAGTACTTC. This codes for CASSLGGARPYEQYF. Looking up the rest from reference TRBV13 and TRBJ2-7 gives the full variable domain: AAGVIQSPRHLIKEKRETATLKCYPIPRHDTVYWYQQGPGQDPQFLISFYEKMQSDKGSIPDRFSAQQFSDYHSELNMSSLELGDSALYFCASSLGGARPYEQYFGPGTRLTVT.

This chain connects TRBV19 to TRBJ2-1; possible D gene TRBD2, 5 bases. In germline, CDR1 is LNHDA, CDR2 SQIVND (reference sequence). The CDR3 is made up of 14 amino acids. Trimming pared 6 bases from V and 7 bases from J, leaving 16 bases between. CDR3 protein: CASRTQEGTNEQFF. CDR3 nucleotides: TGTGCCAGTAGGACACAAGAGGGTACGAATGAGCAGTTCTTC.